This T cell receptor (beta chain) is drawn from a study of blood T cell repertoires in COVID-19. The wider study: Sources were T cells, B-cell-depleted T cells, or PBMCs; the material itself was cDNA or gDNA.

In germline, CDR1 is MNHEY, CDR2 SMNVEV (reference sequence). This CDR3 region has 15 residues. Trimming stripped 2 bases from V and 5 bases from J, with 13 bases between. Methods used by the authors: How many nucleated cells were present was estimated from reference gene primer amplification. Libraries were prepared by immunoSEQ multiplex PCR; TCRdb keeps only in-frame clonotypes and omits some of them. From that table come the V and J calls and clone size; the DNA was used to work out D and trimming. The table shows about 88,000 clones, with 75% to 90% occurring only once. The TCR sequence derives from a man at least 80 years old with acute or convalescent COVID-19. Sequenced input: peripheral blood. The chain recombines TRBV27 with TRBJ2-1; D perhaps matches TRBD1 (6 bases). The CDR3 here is CASSLQRTANNEQFF. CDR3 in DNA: TGTGCCAGCAGTTTACAGAGGACAGCCAACAATGAGCAGTTCTTC.